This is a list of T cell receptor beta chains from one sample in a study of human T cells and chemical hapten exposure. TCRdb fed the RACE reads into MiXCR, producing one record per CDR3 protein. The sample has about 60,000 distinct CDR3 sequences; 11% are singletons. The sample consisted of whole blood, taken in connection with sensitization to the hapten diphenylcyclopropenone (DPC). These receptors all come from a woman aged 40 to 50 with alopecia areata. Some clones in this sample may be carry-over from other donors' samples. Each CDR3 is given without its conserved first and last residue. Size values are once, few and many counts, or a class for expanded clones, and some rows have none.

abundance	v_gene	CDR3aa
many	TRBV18	ASSAAGQGNQPQH
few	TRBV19	ASSLGARYKNTEAF
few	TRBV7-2	ASLLAANTGELF
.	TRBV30	AWADRNTEAF
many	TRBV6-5	ASSALAGGLGEQF
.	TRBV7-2	ASSPGTGDTEAF
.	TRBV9	ASSVEGTQRGEQF
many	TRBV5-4	ASSLEGTGNSPLH
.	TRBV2	ASSSTSGGAGEQF
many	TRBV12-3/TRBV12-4	ASRTQLGGLEQF
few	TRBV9	ASNTGSGNTIY
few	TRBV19	ASRPVVAGGYNEQF
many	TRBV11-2	ASRRDPRDQY
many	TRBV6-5	ASGEVREPQH
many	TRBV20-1	SAQQGPSSYNEQF
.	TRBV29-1	SVKPGPSTGAQY
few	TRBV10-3	AIIRDTTGTEAF
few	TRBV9	ASSVDRGADTQY
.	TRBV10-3	AIAEGALWSPLH
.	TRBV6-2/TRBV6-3	ASSYEGGGLRETQY
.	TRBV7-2	ASSLRGSLYYEQY
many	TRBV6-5	ASSEGTSGKETQY
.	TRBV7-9	ASRISTGSGGTQY
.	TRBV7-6	ASSKNRDSKYNEQF
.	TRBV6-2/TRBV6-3	ASSYTRTGLARNEQF
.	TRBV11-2	ASSLDPRSYEQY
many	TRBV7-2	ASSQGPGSGYEQY
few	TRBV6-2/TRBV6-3	ASSYSTYGYT
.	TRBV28	ASRRQGAHEQY
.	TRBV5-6	ASSYGTSGSAGELF
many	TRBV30	AWSPPDRMNTEAF
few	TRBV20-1	SAGLDRGRNEQF
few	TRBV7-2	ASSLAHRTSGRAPDTQY
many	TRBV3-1	ASSQMVGNEQF
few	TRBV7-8	ASSSDGLAGWGEQF
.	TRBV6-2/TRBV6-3	ASGQSTGGEQY
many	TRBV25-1	ASSGVAGRGTDTQY
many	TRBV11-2	ASSLVLAGSINEQF
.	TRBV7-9	ASSSASGGFNEQF
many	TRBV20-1	SARVQGPDTQY
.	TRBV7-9	ASSSSTTEAF
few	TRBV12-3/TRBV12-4	ASSLGRASTEAF
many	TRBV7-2	ASSLVRGRDEQF
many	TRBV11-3	ASSQGEGRAGTEAF
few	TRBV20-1	SARPPGAGEQY
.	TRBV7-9	ASSLVTNSPLH
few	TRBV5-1	ASSPGTSGSTRASRETQY
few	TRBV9	ASSVGPAPTNEKLF
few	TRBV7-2	ASSPGGVLNNEQF
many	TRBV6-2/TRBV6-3	ASSQSPETQY
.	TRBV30	AWKAGSSYNEQF
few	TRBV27	ASSFGSANEKLF
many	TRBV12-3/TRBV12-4	ASLRAGGPTGELF
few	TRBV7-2	ASSRRDFNTEAF
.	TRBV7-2	ASSLDRTVDDIQY